This T cell receptor beta chain was sequenced in a study of T-cell reconstitution after alpha-beta-depleted transplantation in children. Study outcomes and limitations: It was surviving recipient T cells and thymic progenitors that gave some patients high TCRbeta diversity at day 60.

The CDR3 covers 15 residues. In germline, CDR1 is KGHDR, CDR2 SFDVKD. This clonotype was observed a handful of times. The antigen is unknown. Unique molecular identifiers were used in preparing the TCRbeta library. One entry per CDR3 protein, called by TCRdb with MiXCR from the PCR reads. The sample gives about 640,000 distinct CDR3 sequences, 10% to 15% of which show up once; 2.2% is in the top ten. Sequenced material: PBMCs, mostly from graft donor cells, taken 360 days after TCRalphabeta/CD19-depleted stem cell transplant. This clonotype was obtained from a male patient younger than 18 who had a stem cell transplant for acute myeloid leukemia, so the T cells may come from the graft donor. The chain uses TRBV24-1 and TRBJ1-2; no firm D call. The CDR3 nucleotides are TGTTTGCTGGGGTCACTGGCTAATTCAGTTTATGGCTACACCTTC. Protein product: CLLGSLANSVYGYTF.